A selection of T cell receptor beta chains follows, all from one sample in a study of glioma-infiltrating T cells after dendritic cell vaccination. Clones were sequenced by immunoSEQ multiplex PCR, and TCRdb holds only the in-frame ones, with some missing. In the table there are about 25,000 clones, about 90% of which are singletons. This specimen was blood, taken after dendritic cell vaccination. Receptor source: a human donor with glioblastoma. The CDR3 runs from the conserved cysteine through the conserved F or W. D genes are given only for firm matches. Only some rows state a clone size, as once, few, many or a class for expanded clones.

j_call,v_call,clone_size,d_call,cdr3_aa,cdr3_nt
TRBJ1-3,TRBV6-5,-,-,CATANNAGNTIYF,TGTGCCACCGCAAACAACGCCGGAAACACCATATATTTT
TRBJ2-1,TRBV11-2,-,TRBD2,CASSFGTTLYNEQFF,TGTGCCAGCAGCTTCGGGACTACTCTCTACAATGAGCAGTTCTTC
TRBJ1-3,TRBV19,once,-,CASSSQGRGGSLGNTIYF,TGTGCCAGTAGTTCGCAGGGGAGAGGTGGGTCTCTTGGAAACACCATATATTTT
TRBJ2-3,TRBV6-6,-,-,CASSSQGDTQYF,TGTGCCAGCAGTTCCCAGGGGGATACGCAGTATTTT
TRBJ2-3,TRBV6-5,-,-,CASSSGANRGGTQYF,TGTGCCAGCAGCTCCGGGGCAAATCGTGGGGGCACGCAGTATTTT
TRBJ1-1,TRBV7-2,-,-,CASSPSAGRSEAFF,TGTGCCAGCAGCCCTTCGGCAGGCCGCTCTGAAGCTTTCTTT
TRBJ2-5,TRBV5-1,-,TRBD2,CASSSTRLAGGETQYF,TGCGCCAGCAGCTCAACGAGACTAGCGGGGGGCGAGACCCAGTACTTC
TRBJ1-5,TRBV6-1,-,TRBD1,CASSAGTGNQPQHF,TGTGCCAGCAGTGCCGGGACAGGGAATCAGCCCCAGCATTTT
TRBJ1-5,TRBV7-2,-,-,CASSRIYSNQPQHF,TGTGCCAGCAGCCGTATTTATAGCAATCAGCCCCAGCATTTT
TRBJ1-3,TRBV7-8,-,TRBD1,CASSRRDRGPGNTIYF,TGTGCCAGCAGCCGCCGGGACAGGGGGCCGGGAAACACCATATATTTT
TRBJ1-2,TRBV5-3,-,-,CARSLGPSLRDGYTF,TGTGCCAGAAGCCTTGGCCCTAGTCTCCGGGATGGCTACACCTTC
TRBJ2-5,TRBV5-1,-,TRBD2,CASSANGEGSETQYF,TGCGCCAGCAGCGCGAACGGGGAGGGTAGTGAGACCCAGTACTTC
TRBJ2-3,TRBV5-1,-,-,CASSLEAARSDTQYF,TGCGCCAGCAGCTTGGAAGCCGCGAGATCAGATACGCAGTATTTT
TRBJ1-1,TRBV19,-,-,CASSIDNGQNTEAFF,TGTGCCAGTAGTATAGATAACGGACAAAACACTGAAGCTTTCTTT
TRBJ1-6,TRBV2,few,TRBD1,CASSFPTGGSLSPLHF,TGTGCCAGCAGTTTCCCGACAGGGGGTAGTCTTTCACCCCTCCACTTT
TRBJ1-6,TRBV7-2,-,TRBD1,CASSRRTGSAHSPLHF,TGTGCCAGCAGCAGAAGGACAGGTAGCGCGCATTCACCCCTCCACTTT
TRBJ1-1,TRBV19,-,-,CASSYGRANTEAFF,TGTGCCAGTAGTTATGGCAGGGCAAACACTGAAGCTTTCTTT
TRBJ2-1,TRBV27,-,-,CASSLMAGGHNEQFF,TGTGCCAGCAGTTTAATGGCGGGCGGGCACAATGAGCAGTTCTTC
TRBJ2-7,TRBV9,-,TRBD1,CASGPRPGQGGEQYF,TGTGCCAGCGGACCCCGGCCGGGACAGGGTGGGGAGCAGTACTTC
TRBJ2-2,TRBV18,-,-,CASSPGAGSGELFF,TGTGCCAGCTCACCTGGTGCGGGGTCCGGGGAGCTGTTTTTT
TRBJ2-3,TRBV2,-,-,CASSERATDTQYF,TGTGCCAGCAGTGAACGCGCCACAGATACGCAGTATTTT
TRBJ2-7,TRBV6-5,-,TRBD2,CASSYGSGGYEQYF,TGTGCCAGCAGTTACGGTAGCGGGGGTTACGAGCAGTACTTC
TRBJ2-5,TRBV6-5,-,-,CASSPGPEGRETQYF,TGTGCCAGCAGTCCCGGGCCCGAGGGGAGGGAGACCCAGTACTTC
TRBJ2-5,TRBV30,-,TRBD2,CAWNSGTSFQETQYF,TGTGCCTGGAACTCCGGGACTAGCTTCCAAGAGACCCAGTACTTC
TRBJ1-1,TRBV28,-,-,CASSLGGSDTEAFF,TGTGCCAGCAGTTTAGGAGGGAGTGACACTGAAGCTTTCTTT